This TCR beta chain was observed in a study of regulatory T cells in long-lasting Graves disease. This clonotype has ten or more counts. As yet, its antigen is unknown. The time point: newly diagnosed GD, antithyroid drugs for less than 3 months. PBMCs were the source of the RNA used for TCR sequencing. Patients hailed from an endocrinology department in Xi'an, China. V was cut by 0 bases and J by 2 bases, with 7 bases left in between. CDR1 is SEHNR and CDR2 is FQNEAQ in the germline V gene (reference sequence). The CDR3 extends over 14 amino acids. Points from the study as a whole: Reduced TCR diversity was observed in persistent Graves' patients versus newly diagnosed patients.

For TCR beta, libraries came from iRepertoire HTBI primers and Arm-PCR of CDR3 regions. One entry per CDR3 protein, called by TCRdb with MiXCR from the multiplex PCR reads. The data show under 250,000 distinct CDR3 sequences, approximately 18% seen once. These same records also appear under a second study, on T cells in Graves' hyperthyroidism and ophthalmopathy. In that study: For the diagnoses, clinical symptoms, serum thyroxine and TRAb, thyroid ultrasound and orbital computed tomography were used.

The source material was peripheral blood mononuclear cells (PBMCs), sampled at new diagnosis, from a patient treated with antithyroid drugs. The genes are TRBV7-9 and TRBJ1-1; D unresolved. The receptor was derived from a woman in her twenties or thirties with Graves disease. DNA of the CDR3: TGTGCCAGCAGCTTAGCGGGCACCAACACTGAAGCTTTCTTT. Protein product: CASSLAGTNTEAFF. The variable domain in full, with the rest retrieved from reference TRBV7-9 and TRBJ1-1, is DTGVSQNPRHKITKRGQNVTFRCDPISEHNRLYWYRQTLGQGPEFLTYFQNEAQLEKSRLLSDRFSAERPKGSFSTLEIQRTEQGDSAMYLCASSLAGTNTEAFFGQGTRLTVV.